A single sample is the source of the 20 T cell receptor beta chains below, sequenced in a study of T cell repertoires in cytomegalovirus infection (dated by TCRdb to the late 2010s). The listed sequencing device is Illumina HiSeq 1500. The public reads were reprocessed in TCRdb via fastp at Q25 and MiXCR, keeping in-frame beta chains. A single entry per CDR3 protein holds the most common genes and DNA from its merged rows. This sample gives around 770,000 distinct CDR3 sequences in total; 25% to 30% of them show up just once. Around 13% of the sample goes to the ten largest clones. In light of the paper, this sample's treatment or condition label describes: in vitro stimulation with specific CMV peptide epitopes to enrich CMV-specific T cells. Their antigens are not known. The input for sequencing was cultured CD8+ T cells from PBMCs, taken from culture after CMV antigen stimulation. These receptors originate from a human donor in good health (CMV status not recorded). Some clones in this sample may be carry-over from other donors' samples.

The table lists this clonotype with many counts. This chain joins TRBV20-1 and TRBJ2-1; D gene unclear. The CDR3 spans 12 residues. V lost 1 base to trimming and J lost 8 bases, with 9 bases between them. Germline lookup yields CDR1 DFQATT and CDR2 SNEGSKA (reference sequence). The CDR3 DNA is TGCAGTGCTAGAGGAGCGACTCATGAGCAGTTCTTC. It specifies CSARGATHEQFF.

The genes are TRBV11-2 and TRBJ2-7; D is unresolved. V was trimmed by 3 bases and J by 3 bases, leaving 12 bases between them. This CDR3 is 14 amino acids long. In germline, CDR1 is SGHAT, CDR2 FQNNGV. This chain's CDR3 is CASSFQSLFYEQYF. As DNA, the CDR3 is TGTGCCAGCAGCTTTCAAAGCTTATTCTACGAGCAGTACTTC.

The count of this clonotype is one. The chain joins TRBV7-4 to TRBJ2-5, with TRBD2 as a possible D gene (6 bases). With 2 bases removed from V and 3 bases from J, the gap between germline ends came to 10 bases. CDR1 is SGHVT and CDR2 is SQSDAQ in the germline V gene. The CDR3 loop spans 14 amino acids. CDR3 sequence: CASSLLPGEETQYF. The DNA for the CDR3 is TGTGCCAGCAGCTTATTGCCGGGAGAAGAGACCCAGTACTTC.

The CDR3 here is CASSASDGSSYEQYF. In DNA, the CDR3 is TGTGCCAGCAGCGCCTCGGACGGAAGCTCCTACGAGCAGTACTTC. The gene calls are TRBV9 and TRBJ2-7, with D unresolved. Trimming shortened V by 3 bases and J by 0 bases, and 13 bases separated the two germline ends. Germline CDR1 SGDLS, CDR2 YYNGEE. The CDR3 is made up of 15 amino acids.

This clonotype has only a few counts. V and J are TRBV28 and TRBJ1-1; D unresolved. The CDR3 extends over 12 amino acids. Germline loops: CDR1 MDHEN, CDR2 SYDVKM. V was clipped by 2 bases and J by 11 bases, with 12 bases between them. The CDR3 DNA follows: TGTGCCAGCAGTTTAATAGGTATAAGTGCTTTCTTT. Protein sequence: CASSLIGISAFF.

V usage is TRBV11-1 and J usage is TRBJ1-2; D call uncertain. Germline V gene data show CDR1 as SGHAT and CDR2 as FQDESV (reference sequence). Deletions cut 5 bases from V and 0 bases from J, with 13 bases between. The CDR3 length is 15 residues. CDR3 nucleotide sequence: TGTGCCAGCAGCCGTCGCTCCTCATCTAACTATGGCTACACCTTC. As protein: CASSRRSSSNYGYTF.

A note on this clonotype: A read error is possible here, since a much larger clone lies one base away. The chain uses TRBV7-6 and TRBJ2-1; unclear D gene. The CDR3 loop spans 19 amino acids. Germline loops: CDR1 SGHVS, CDR2 FNYEAQ. CDR3 nucleotide sequence: TGTGCCAGCAGCTTAGGGGTGGTAACACCCACCACAAACTACAATGAGCAGTCCTTC. It encodes CASSLGVVTPTTNYNEQSF.

Only a few counts were recorded for this clonotype. The chain couples TRBV24-1 to TRBJ2-1; D is possibly TRBD2 (10 bases). CDR3 size: 21 residues. With 9 bases removed from V and 0 bases from J, the gap between germline ends came to 32 bases. The germline gives CDR1 KGHDR, CDR2 SFDVKD. The CDR3 sequence: CATPGQGASGGEFFSYNEQFF. The CDR3 DNA reads as TGTGCCACCCCGGGACAGGGAGCTAGCGGGGGCGAATTCTTCTCCTACAATGAGCAGTTCTTC.

This clonotype came up many times. The CDR3 sequence is CASSRTSGGTYNEQFF. The CDR3 coding sequence is TGTGCCAGCAGTCGGACTAGCGGGGGGACCTACAATGAGCAGTTCTTC. This chain connects TRBV6-1 to TRBJ2-1; 14 bases are a match to TRBD2. The CDR3 spans 16 residues. Germline V gene lookup returns CDR1 MNHNS and CDR2 SASEGT. V trimming: 5 bases; J trimming: 2 bases; junction bases outside the gene matches: 2.

V usage is TRBV19 and J usage is TRBJ1-6; no clear D gene. This CDR3 region has 16 residues. Trimming took 1 base from V and 0 from J, leaving 7 bases between them. Germline V lookup: CDR1 LNHDA, CDR2 SQIVND (reference sequence). CDR3 in DNA: TGTGCCAGTAGTATAGTCACGAGCTCCTATAATTCACCCCTCCACTTT. It is translated as CASSIVTSSYNSPLHF.

This sequence joins TRBV6-6 and TRBJ2-1; unclear D gene. The germline CDR1 and CDR2 sequences are MNHNY and SVGAGI (reference sequence). The V end was cut by 0 bases, the J end by 4 bases, with 7 bases between. There are 14 residues in the CDR3. In DNA form, the CDR3 reads TGTGCCAGCAGTTACTCGATTGGGTACAATGAGCAGTTCTTC. This gives the protein CASSYSIGYNEQFF.

This chain uses TRBV7-9 with TRBJ2-5; D perhaps matches TRBD2 (5 bases). The V end lost 0 bases, the J end lost 1 base, and 9 bases lay between the germline ends. The germline CDR1 and CDR2 sequences are SEHNR and FQNEAQ (reference sequence). The CDR3 has 15 amino acids. The CDR3 reads CASSLAVGVQETQYF. The CDR3 nucleotides read TGTGCCAGCAGCTTAGCGGTCGGGGTCCAAGAGACCCAGTACTTC.

The V gene is TRBV20-1, the J gene TRBJ2-5; 14 bases are shared with TRBD2. The CDR3 loop spans 19 amino acids. Germline lookup yields CDR1 DFQATT and CDR2 SNEGSKA (reference sequence). Losses at the gene ends were 1 base for V and 2 bases for J; bases not matched to a gene: 12. The CDR3: CSARGTTRTSGGLQETQYF. CDR3 DNA sequence: TGCAGTGCTAGAGGAACCACCCGGACTAGCGGGGGGCTGCAAGAGACCCAGTACTTC.

The chain recombines TRBV25-1 with TRBJ2-5; TRBD2 aligns across 7 bases. The CDR3 sequence is 16 residues long. V gave up 2 bases and J gave up 0 bases; unmatched junction bases: 6. CDR1 is MGHDK and CDR2 is SYGVNS in the germline V gene. The CDR3 spells CASSERRGSDQETQYF. CDR3 sequence (DNA): TGTGCCAGCAGTGAAAGGCGGGGGAGCGACCAAGAGACCCAGTACTTC.

The genes are TRBV20-1 and TRBJ1-2, with a possible D match to TRBD1 (5 bases). From germline, CDR1 is DFQATT and CDR2 SNEGSKA (reference sequence). The CDR3 covers 13 residues. Trimming shortened V by 3 bases and J by 2 bases, and 10 bases separated the two germline ends. The CDR3 coding sequence is TGCAGTGCTAGTGACAGCGAGAACTATGGCTACACCTTC. Its translation: CSASDSENYGYTF.

The chain is built from TRBV3-1 and TRBJ1-5; D is undetermined. The CDR3 covers 15 residues. Germline-derived CDR1 and CDR2 are LGHDT and YNNKEL (reference sequence). Trimming pared 0 bases from V and 3 bases from J, leaving 9 bases between. In DNA form, the CDR3 reads TGTGCCAGCAGCCAAGAATACGGGCACAATCAGCCCCAGCATTTT. This codes for CASSQEYGHNQPQHF.

DNA of the CDR3: TGTGCCAGCAGCTCTCGGGGGGCCTTAAACGAGCAGTACGTC. It codes for CASSSRGALNEQYV. The chain couples TRBV5-5 to TRBJ2-7; D might be TRBD2 (7 bases). The V end lost 3 bases, the J end lost 5 bases, and 15 bases lay between the germline ends. The CDR3 consists of 14 residues. The germline gives CDR1 SGHKS, CDR2 YYEKEE (reference sequence).

This clonotype was detected a few times. The chain links TRBV5-1 to TRBJ2-2, with D perhaps assigned TRBD1 or TRBD2 (5 bases each). Germline CDR1 reads SGHRS; CDR2 reads YFSETQ. The CDR3 is made up of 15 amino acids. The ends were cut back, 0 bases at V and 5 bases at J, with 11 bases in the middle. CDR3 protein: CASSLDLGDTGELFF. Written as DNA, the CDR3 is TGCGCCAGCAGCTTGGATTTGGGGGATACCGGGGAGCTGTTTTTT.

V and J are TRBV15 and TRBJ1-3, with 8 bases identical to TRBD1. Germline CDR1 LNHNV, CDR2 YYDKDF (reference sequence). This CDR3 has 15 amino acids. Trimming at V came to 6 bases and at J to 0 bases, leaving 4 bases not matched to a gene. DNA for the CDR3: TGTGCCACCAGTCAGGGGGCGAGCTCTGGAAACACCATATATTTT. It yields the protein CATSQGASSGNTIYF.

This chain uses TRBV11-1 with TRBJ2-3; D tentatively fits TRBD1 or TRBD2 (6 bases each). Trimming took off 2 bases at V and 0 bases at J, with 12 bases between the two ends. Per the germline V gene, CDR1 is SGHAT and CDR2 is FQDESV (reference sequence). The CDR3 sequence is 16 residues long. CDR3 loop: CASSLYGGASTDTQYF. The CDR3, as DNA: TGTGCCAGCAGCTTATACGGGGGCGCGAGCACAGATACGCAGTATTTT.